This T cell receptor (beta chain) is from a study of blood T cell repertoires in COVID-19. Study context: Specimens from acute and convalescent COVID-19 originated in the United States, Italy and Spain.

CDR1 is KGHDR, CDR2 SFDVKD, per germline. Unmatched junction bases numbered 13, after V lost 4 bases and J lost 6 bases. The CDR3 loop spans 19 amino acids. Profiling relied on immunoSEQ multiplex PCR, and the TCRdb table lists in-frame clones only, not all of them. The sample consists of some 250,000 clones, around 84% of them appearing once. Sequencing was done on a sample of peripheral blood. The chain uses TRBV24-1 and TRBJ2-1; 14 bases align to TRBD2. The source of this sequence is a man in his sixties with acute or convalescent COVID-19. Here the CDR3 DNA reads TGTGCCACCAGTGAACGCCATGGACTAGCGGGAGGAAAGGGCAATGAGCAGTTCTTC. It encodes CATSERHGLAGGKGNEQFF.